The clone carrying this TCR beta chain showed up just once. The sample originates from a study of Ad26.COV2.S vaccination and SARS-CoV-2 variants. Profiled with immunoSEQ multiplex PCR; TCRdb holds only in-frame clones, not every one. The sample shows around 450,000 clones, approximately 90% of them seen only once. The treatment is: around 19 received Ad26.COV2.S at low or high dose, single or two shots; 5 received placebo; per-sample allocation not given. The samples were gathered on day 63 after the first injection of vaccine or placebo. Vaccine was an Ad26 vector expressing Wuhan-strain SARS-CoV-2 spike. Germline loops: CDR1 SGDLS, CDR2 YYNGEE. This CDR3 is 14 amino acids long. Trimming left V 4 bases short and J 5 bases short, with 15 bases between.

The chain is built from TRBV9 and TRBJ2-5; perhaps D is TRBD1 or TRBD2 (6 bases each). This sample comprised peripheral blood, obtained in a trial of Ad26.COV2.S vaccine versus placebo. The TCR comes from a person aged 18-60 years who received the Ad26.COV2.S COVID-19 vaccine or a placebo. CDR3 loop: CASSLTPGAETQYF. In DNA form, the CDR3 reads TGTGCCAGCAGCCTCACCCCGGGGGCGGAGACCCAGTACTTC.